These 3 T cell receptor beta chains share one sample of origin, sequenced in a study of cytomegalovirus exposure and HLA in healthy donors. It was with 60 Vbeta and 13 Jbeta primers that the PCR ran. Repertoires were generated with immunoSEQ multiplex PCR, while TCRdb's copy carries only in-frame clones and drops some. Found here are tens of thousands of clones; the top ten clones hold just over 5.5%. Sample: PBMCs. These receptor sequences come from a girl under 18 in good health and CMV-seropositive.

The chain employs TRBV2 and TRBJ2-3, with D maybe TRBD2 (7 bases). Germline lookup yields CDR1 SNHLY and CDR2 FYNNEI. V was cut by 6 bases and J by 3 bases, with 16 bases left in between. This CDR3 has 15 amino acids. CDR3: CASSWGGGLTDTQYF. The DNA of the CDR3 is TGTGCCAGCAGCTGGGGGGGCGGGTTGACAGATACGCAGTATTTT.

The chain employs TRBV6-5 and TRBJ2-2; 7 bases align to TRBD1. The CDR3 contains 14 residues. The junction had 6 bases not matched to a gene; V was cut back by 11 bases and J by 0 bases. Germline V CDR1 and CDR2: MNHEY, SVGAGI. Here the CDR3 reads CASRGPSNTGELFF. CDR3 bases: TGTGCCTCTAGGGGGCCTTCGAACACCGGGGAGCTGTTTTTT.

CDR3 nucleotide sequence: TGTGCCAGCAGCTCCCTAGATGGGGGCGACAGGGGGCTAGCCGGGGAGCTGTTTTTT. Residues: CASSSLDGGDRGLAGELFF. This chain uses TRBV7-2 with TRBJ2-2; 10 positions agree with TRBD1. The germline V gene encodes CDR1 SGHTA and CDR2 FQGNSA. This CDR3 has 19 amino acids. Trimming removed 4 bases from V and 6 bases from J; junction bases left unmatched: 17.